Detailed here is one T cell receptor beta chain. The data derive from a study of blood T cell repertoires in COVID-19. Study-level background: Sites across the United States, Italy and Spain contributed samples from acute and convalescent COVID-19. From T cells, B-cell-depleted T cells, or PBMCs came the material, which was cDNA or gDNA.

Per germline, CDR1 MGHDK and CDR2 SYGVNS. This CDR3 spans 14 amino acids. The V gene lost 7 bases and the J gene lost 8 bases, with 20 bases spanning the gap. Original data processing: How many nucleated cells were present was estimated from reference gene primer amplification. Sequencing used immunoSEQ multiplex PCR; TCRdb keeps in-frame clones, though not all of them. The DNA gave D and trimming, while V, J and clone size come from that table. The sample records about 120,000 clones, roughly 85% being singletons. The V and J genes are TRBV25-1 and TRBJ1-2; D call uncertain. The specimen sequenced was peripheral blood. The origin of this receptor is a middle-aged man with acute or convalescent COVID-19. The CDR3 DNA reads TGTGCCAGCATCCCCAGAGGAATCGCGTACGGCTACACCTTC. It codes for CASIPRGIAYGYTF.